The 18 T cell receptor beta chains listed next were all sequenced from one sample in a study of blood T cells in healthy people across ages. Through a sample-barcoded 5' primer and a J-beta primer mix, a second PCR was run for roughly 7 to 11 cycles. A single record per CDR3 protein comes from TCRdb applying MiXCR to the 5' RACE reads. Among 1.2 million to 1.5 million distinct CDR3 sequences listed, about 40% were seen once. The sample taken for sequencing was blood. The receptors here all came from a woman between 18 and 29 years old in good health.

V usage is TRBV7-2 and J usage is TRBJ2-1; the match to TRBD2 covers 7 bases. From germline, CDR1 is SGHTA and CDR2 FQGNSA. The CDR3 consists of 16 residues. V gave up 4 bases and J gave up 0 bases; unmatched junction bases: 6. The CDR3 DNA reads TGTGCCAGCAGCTCGCAACTAGCGACCTCCTACAATGAGCAGTTCTTC. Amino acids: CASSSQLATSYNEQFF.

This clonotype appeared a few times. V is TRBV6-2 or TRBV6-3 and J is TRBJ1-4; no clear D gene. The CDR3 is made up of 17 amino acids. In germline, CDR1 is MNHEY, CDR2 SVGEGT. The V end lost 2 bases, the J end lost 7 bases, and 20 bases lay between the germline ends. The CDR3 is CASSYRLVITEAEKLFF. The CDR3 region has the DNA TGTGCCAGCAGTTACCGGTTGGTGATAACCGAGGCTGAAAAACTGTTTTTT.

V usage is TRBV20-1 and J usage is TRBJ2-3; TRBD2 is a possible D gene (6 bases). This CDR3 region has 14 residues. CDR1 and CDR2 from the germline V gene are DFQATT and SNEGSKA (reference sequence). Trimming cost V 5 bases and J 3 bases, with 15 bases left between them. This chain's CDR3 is CSALSGLGTDTQYF. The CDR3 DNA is TGCAGTGCTCTGAGCGGGTTGGGGACAGATACGCAGTATTTT.

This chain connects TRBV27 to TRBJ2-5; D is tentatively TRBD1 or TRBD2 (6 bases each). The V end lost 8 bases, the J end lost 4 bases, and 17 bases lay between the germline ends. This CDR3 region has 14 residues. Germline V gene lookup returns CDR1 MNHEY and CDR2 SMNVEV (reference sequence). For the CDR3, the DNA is TGTGCCAGCTCGTGGAGAGGGGGGACAGAGACCCAGTACTTC. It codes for CASSWRGGTETQYF.

The CDR3 DNA reads TGTGCCAGCAGTGCGCGACAGGGAGGCTATGGCTACACCTTC. The encoded protein is CASSARQGGYGYTF. The chain carries TRBV2 and TRBJ1-2, with 7 bases aligning to TRBD1. CDR1 and CDR2 from the germline V gene are SNHLY and FYNNEI. This CDR3 comprises 14 residues. The ends lost 4 bases at V and 4 bases at J; junction bases unmatched: 6.

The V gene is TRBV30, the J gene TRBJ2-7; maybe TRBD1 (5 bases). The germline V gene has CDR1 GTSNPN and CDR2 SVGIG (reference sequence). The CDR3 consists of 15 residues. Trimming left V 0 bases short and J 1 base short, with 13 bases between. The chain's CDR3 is CAWSVGPQGSYEQYF. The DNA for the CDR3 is TGTGCCTGGAGTGTCGGGCCGCAGGGTTCCTACGAGCAGTACTTC.

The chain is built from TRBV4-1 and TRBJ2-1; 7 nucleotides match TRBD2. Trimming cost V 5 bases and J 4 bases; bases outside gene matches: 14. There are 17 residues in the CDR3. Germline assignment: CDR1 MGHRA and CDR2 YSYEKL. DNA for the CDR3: TGCGCCAGCAGCTCGTCGGCCGGGACTACGGATTACAATGAGCAGTTCTTC. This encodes CASSSSAGTTDYNEQFF.

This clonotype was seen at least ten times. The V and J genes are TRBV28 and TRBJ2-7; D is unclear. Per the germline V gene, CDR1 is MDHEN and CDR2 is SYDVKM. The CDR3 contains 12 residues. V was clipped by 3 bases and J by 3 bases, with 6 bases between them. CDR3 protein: CASSFQLYEQYF. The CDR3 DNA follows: TGTGCCAGCAGTTTTCAGCTCTACGAGCAGTACTTC.

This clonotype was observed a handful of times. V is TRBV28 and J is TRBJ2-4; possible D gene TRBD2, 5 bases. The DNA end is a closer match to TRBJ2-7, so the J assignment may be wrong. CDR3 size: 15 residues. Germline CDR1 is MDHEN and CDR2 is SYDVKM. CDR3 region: CASSLLGKTLYEQYF. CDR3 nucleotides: TGTGCCAGCAGTTTACTCGGGAAGACTCTTTACGAGCAGTACTTC.

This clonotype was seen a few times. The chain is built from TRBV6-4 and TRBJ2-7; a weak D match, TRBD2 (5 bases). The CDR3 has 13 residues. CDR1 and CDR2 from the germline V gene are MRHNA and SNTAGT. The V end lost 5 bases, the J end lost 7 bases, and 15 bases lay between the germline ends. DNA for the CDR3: TGTGCCAGCAGTCCGGGAAGGAACAATGAGCAGTACTTC. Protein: CASSPGRNNEQYF.

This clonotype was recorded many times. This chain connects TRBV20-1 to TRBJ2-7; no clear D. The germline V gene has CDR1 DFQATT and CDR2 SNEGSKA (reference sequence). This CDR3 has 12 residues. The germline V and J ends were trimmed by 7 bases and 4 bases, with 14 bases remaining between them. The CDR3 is CSVSQVEYEQYF. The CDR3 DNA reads TGCAGTGTAAGTCAGGTGGAGTACGAGCAGTACTTC.

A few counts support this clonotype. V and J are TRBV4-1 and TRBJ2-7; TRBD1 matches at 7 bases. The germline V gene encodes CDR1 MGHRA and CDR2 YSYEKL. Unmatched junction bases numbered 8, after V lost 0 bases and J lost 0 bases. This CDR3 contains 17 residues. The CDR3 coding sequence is TGCGCCAGCAGCCAAGACCCTCCGGACAGGAGCTCCTACGAGCAGTACTTC. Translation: CASSQDPPDRSSYEQYF.

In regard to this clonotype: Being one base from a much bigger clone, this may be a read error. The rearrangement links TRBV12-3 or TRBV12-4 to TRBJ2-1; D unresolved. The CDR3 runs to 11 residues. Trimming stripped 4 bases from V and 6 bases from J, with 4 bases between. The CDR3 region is CASSYCNEQFF. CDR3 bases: TGTGCCAGCAGTTACTGCAATGAGCAGTTCTTC.

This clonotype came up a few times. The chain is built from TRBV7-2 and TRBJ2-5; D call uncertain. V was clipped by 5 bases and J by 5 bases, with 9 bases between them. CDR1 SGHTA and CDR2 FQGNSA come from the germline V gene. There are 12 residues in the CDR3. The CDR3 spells CASSRSRETQYF. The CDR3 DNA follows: TGTGCCAGCAGCCGGAGCCGGGAGACCCAGTACTTC.

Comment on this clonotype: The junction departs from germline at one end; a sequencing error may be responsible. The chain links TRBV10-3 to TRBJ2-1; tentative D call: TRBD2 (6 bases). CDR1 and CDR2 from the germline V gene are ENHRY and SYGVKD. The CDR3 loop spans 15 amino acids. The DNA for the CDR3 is TGTGCCATCAGTGAGTCGGGGGGAACCTACAGTGAGCAGTTCTTC. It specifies CAISESGGTYSEQFF.

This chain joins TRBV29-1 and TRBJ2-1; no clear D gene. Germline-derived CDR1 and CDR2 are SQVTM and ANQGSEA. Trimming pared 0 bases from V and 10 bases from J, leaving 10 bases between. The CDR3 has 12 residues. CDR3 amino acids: CSVEEPPWEQFF. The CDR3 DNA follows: TGCAGCGTTGAAGAGCCCCCGTGGGAGCAGTTCTTC.

CDR3 loop: CASSVVAGDYEQYF. In DNA, the CDR3 is TGTGCCAGCAGCGTCGTAGCGGGAGACTACGAGCAGTACTTC. The V and J genes are TRBV12-3 or TRBV12-4 and TRBJ2-7; TRBD2 aligns across 9 bases. Trimming took 6 bases from V and 3 from J; bases not matched to a gene: 6. The CDR3 is 14 amino acids.

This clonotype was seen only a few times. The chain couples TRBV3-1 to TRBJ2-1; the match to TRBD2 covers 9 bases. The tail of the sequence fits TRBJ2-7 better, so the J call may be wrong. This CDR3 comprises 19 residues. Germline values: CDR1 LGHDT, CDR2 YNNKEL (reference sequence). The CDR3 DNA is TGTGCCAGCAGCCACTCCACGGGGGGTAGCGGGAGTAGCTACAATGAGCAGTACTTC. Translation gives CASSHSTGGSGSSYNEQYF.